This T cell receptor beta chain was recovered during a study of T cells in Graves' hyperthyroidism and ophthalmopathy. TCR beta CDR3 region amplification was performed from RNA transcripts. The TCR CDR3 first-round RT-PCR relied on the HTBI primer set. TCRdb reprocessed the multiplex PCR reads via MiXCR and lists one record per CDR3 protein. The sample holds about half a million distinct CDR3 sequences, about 20% seen once. After removal of 6 bases from V and 4 bases from J, the junction contained 9 bases not matched to a gene. This CDR3 is built from 15 residues. Germline V lookup: CDR1 SNHLY, CDR2 FYNNEI.

The chain carries TRBV2 and TRBJ1-1; the match to TRBD1 covers 9 bases. Material: blood. This clonotype originated in a woman in her seventies with Graves' ophthalmopathy. CDR3 coding DNA: TGTGCCAGCAGGTCGGGACAGGGTGAGGGCACTGAAGCTTTCTTT. Its protein product is CASRSGQGEGTEAFF.